Each of the 10 T cell receptor beta chains below was sequenced from the same sample in a study of blood T cell repertoires in COVID-19. Generated by immunoSEQ multiplex PCR, the TCRdb table keeps only in-frame clones and is missing some. The sample records 200,000 to 300,000 clones, 65% to 85% being singletons. Sequenced: peripheral blood. The receptors were gathered from a human donor in a cohort sampled during active COVID-19.

The chain is built from TRBV10-1 and TRBJ2-7; TRBD2 matches 7 bases. The V gene end was trimmed by 0 bases and the J gene end by 3 bases; junction bases not matched to a gene: 5. Germline V CDR1 and CDR2: WNHNN, SYGVQD (reference sequence). The CDR3 length is 15 residues. The DNA for the CDR3 is TGCGCCAGCAGTGAGTCGAGGCGGGGGAACTACGAGCAGTACTTC. It is translated as CASSESRRGNYEQYF.

This clone was detected a few times. This sequence joins TRBV30 and TRBJ1-2; TRBD1 matches at 8 bases. The CDR3 covers 13 residues. From germline, CDR1 is GTSNPN and CDR2 SVGIG (reference sequence). The trim removed 2 bases at V and 8 bases at J, leaving 7 bases unmatched. The DNA of the CDR3 is TGTGCCTGGAGTATTCGGACAGGGCAAGGCTACACCTTC. It codes for CAWSIRTGQGYTF.

The V call is TRBV4-2, the J call TRBJ2-1, with 9 bases lining up with TRBD1. J was trimmed by 9 bases and V by 2 bases; bases with no gene match: 11. In germline, CDR1 is LGHNA, CDR2 YNFKEQ. The CDR3 length is 16 residues. CDR3: CASSQTGQGRGGEQFF. The CDR3 coding sequence is TGTGCCAGCAGCCAAACAGGACAGGGGCGAGGTGGTGAGCAGTTCTTC.

This clone was seen just once. This chain uses TRBV7-8 with TRBJ1-5; the match to TRBD1 covers 9 bases. Germline lookup yields CDR1 SGHVS and CDR2 FQNEAQ. The J segment lost 3 bases and the V segment lost 4 bases, leaving 7 bases of the junction unmatched. The CDR3 extends over 16 amino acids. The CDR3: CASSSSDRGNNQPQHF. CDR3 nucleotides: TGTGCCAGCAGCTCCTCGGACAGGGGCAACAATCAGCCCCAGCATTTT.

The CDR3 is CATGRGYEQYF. CDR3 sequence (DNA): TGTGCCACCGGGAGGGGCTACGAGCAGTACTTC. V is TRBV24-1 and J is TRBJ2-7; TRBD2 aligns across 7 bases. The J segment lost 3 bases and the V segment lost 9 bases, leaving 1 base of the junction unmatched. The CDR3 has 11 residues. Germline V CDR1 and CDR2: KGHDR, SFDVKD.

The rearrangement links TRBV5-4 to TRBJ1-3; 8 nucleotides line up with TRBD1. CDR3 length: 14 residues. Germline assignment: CDR1 SGHNT and CDR2 YYREEE (reference sequence). The junction had 2 bases not matched to a gene; V was cut back by 1 base and J by 5 bases. CDR3 region: CASSLTGGRNTIYF. The CDR3, as DNA: TGTGCCAGCAGCTTGACAGGGGGTCGAAACACCATATATTTT.

The V call is TRBV28, the J call TRBJ2-7; the D gene is possibly TRBD1 (6 bases). Germline lookup yields CDR1 MDHEN and CDR2 SYDVKM. The V and J ends lost 7 bases and 13 bases respectively, with 17 bases between them. This CDR3 is built from 11 residues. The CDR3 coding sequence is TGTGCCAGCACCGATACAGGGTCCCTCTACTTC. It translates to CASTDTGSLYF.

The chain links TRBV18 to TRBJ2-5, with 12 bases fitting TRBD2. Germline CDR1 KGHSH, CDR2 LQKENI. There are 16 residues in the CDR3. V lost 3 bases, J lost 1 base, and 3 bases stayed unmatched. The CDR3 nucleotides are TGTGCCAGCTCACCTCTAGCGGGAGGGATCCAAGAGACCCAGTACTTC. Translation gives CASSPLAGGIQETQYF.

This clone was counted between two and nine times. The chain has TRBV21-1 and TRBJ1-1. TRBV21-1 is assigned pseudogene status. This CDR3 region has 15 residues. CDR3 residues: CASSKVPGRSTEAFF. In DNA form, the CDR3 reads TGTGCCAGCAGCAAAGTTCCAGGGAGGTCCACTGAAGCTTTCTTT.

This clone was counted a single time. The chain combines TRBV6-5 with TRBJ2-7; 7 nucleotides agree with TRBD1. This CDR3 region has 14 residues. Germline trimming cut 6 bases from V and 2 bases from J; bases unmatched to any gene: 7. Looked up from germline, CDR1 is MNHEY and CDR2 is SVGAGI. CDR3 nucleotide sequence: TGTGCCAGCAGGAAGCCGGGACAGACCTACGAGCAGTACTTC. This translates into CASRKPGQTYEQYF.